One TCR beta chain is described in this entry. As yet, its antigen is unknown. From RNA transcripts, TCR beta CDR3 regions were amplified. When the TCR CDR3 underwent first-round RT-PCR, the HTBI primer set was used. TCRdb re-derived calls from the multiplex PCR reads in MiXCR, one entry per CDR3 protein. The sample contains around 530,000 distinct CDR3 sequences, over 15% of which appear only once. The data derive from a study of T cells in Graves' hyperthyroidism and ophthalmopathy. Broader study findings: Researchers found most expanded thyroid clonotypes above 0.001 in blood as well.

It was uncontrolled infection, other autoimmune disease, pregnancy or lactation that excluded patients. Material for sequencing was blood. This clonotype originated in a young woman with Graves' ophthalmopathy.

CDR3 amino acids: CATSRDAERRPQHF. The CDR3 DNA is TGTGCCACCAGCAGGGACGCAGAAAGGAGGCCCCAGCATTTT. The chain employs TRBV15 and TRBJ1-5; D is ambiguous. From germline, CDR1 is LNHNV and CDR2 YYDKDF (reference sequence). CDR3 length: 14 residues. V dropped 3 bases and J dropped 9 bases, with 15 bases sitting between them.